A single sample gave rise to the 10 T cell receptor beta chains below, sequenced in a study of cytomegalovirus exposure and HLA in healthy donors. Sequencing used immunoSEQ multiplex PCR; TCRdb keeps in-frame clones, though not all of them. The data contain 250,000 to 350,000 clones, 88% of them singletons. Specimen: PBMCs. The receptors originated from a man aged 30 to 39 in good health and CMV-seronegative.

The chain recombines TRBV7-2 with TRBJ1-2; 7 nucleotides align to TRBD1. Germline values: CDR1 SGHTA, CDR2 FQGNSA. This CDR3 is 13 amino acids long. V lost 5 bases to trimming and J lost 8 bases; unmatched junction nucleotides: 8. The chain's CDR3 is CASSTRQGVGYTF. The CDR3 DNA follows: TGTGCCAGCAGCACCAGACAGGGCGTAGGCTACACCTTC.

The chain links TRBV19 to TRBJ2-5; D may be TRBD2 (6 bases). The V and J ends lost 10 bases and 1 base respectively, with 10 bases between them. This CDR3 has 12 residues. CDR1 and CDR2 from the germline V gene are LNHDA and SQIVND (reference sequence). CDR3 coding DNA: TGTGCCACCCGGGACTTCCAAGAGACCCAGTACTTC. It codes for CATRDFQETQYF.

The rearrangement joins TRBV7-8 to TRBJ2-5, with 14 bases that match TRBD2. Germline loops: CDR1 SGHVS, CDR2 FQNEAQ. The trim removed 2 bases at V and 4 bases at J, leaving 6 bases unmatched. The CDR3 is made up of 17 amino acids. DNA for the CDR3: TGTGCCAGCAGCTTATGGACTAGCGGGGGGTTGAGAGAGACCCAGTACTTC. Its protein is CASSLWTSGGLRETQYF. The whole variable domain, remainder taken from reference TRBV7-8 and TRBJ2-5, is GAGVSQSPRYKVAKRGQDVALRCDPISGHVSLFWYQQALGQGPEFLTYFQNEAQLDKSGLPSDRFFAERPEGSVSTLKIQRTQQEDSAVYLCASSLWTSGGLRETQYFGPGTRLLVL.

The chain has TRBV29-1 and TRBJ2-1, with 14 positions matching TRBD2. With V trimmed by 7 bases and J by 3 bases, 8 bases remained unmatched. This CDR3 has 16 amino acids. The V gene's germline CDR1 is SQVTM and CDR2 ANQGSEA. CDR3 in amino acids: CSASTSGGAVYNEQFF. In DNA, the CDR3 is TGCAGCGCCTCGACTAGCGGGGGGGCCGTCTACAATGAGCAGTTCTTC.

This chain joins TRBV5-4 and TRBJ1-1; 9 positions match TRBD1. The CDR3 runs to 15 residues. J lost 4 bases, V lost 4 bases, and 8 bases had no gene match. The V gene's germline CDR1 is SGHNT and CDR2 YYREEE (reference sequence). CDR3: CASSPYRGHGTEAFF. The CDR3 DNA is TGTGCCAGCAGCCCTTACAGGGGGCACGGCACTGAAGCTTTCTTT.

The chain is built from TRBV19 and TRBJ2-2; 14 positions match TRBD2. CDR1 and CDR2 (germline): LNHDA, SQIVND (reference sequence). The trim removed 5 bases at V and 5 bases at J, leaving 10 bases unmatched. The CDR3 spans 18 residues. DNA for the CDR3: TGTGCCAGTAGTCGGACTAGCGGGGGGCTAATGGGTACCGGGGAGCTGTTTTTT. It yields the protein CASSRTSGGLMGTGELFF.

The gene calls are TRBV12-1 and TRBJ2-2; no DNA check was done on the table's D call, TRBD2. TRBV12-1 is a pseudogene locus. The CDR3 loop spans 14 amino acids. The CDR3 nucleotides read TGTGCCAGCAGCTTGACGGGGAACACCGGGGAGCTGTTTTTT. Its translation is CASSLTGNTGELFF.

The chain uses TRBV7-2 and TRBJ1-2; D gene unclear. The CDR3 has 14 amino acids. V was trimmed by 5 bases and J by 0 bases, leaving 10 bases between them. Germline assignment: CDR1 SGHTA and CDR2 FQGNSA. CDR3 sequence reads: CASSLIAANYGYTF. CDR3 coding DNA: TGTGCCAGCAGCCTAATCGCGGCTAACTATGGCTACACCTTC.

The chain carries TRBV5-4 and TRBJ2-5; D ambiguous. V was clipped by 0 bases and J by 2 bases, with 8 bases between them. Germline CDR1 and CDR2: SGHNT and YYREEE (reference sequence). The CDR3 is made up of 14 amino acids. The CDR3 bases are TGTGCCAGCAGCTTGGGTGCAGTTCAAGAGACCCAGTACTTC. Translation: CASSLGAVQETQYF.

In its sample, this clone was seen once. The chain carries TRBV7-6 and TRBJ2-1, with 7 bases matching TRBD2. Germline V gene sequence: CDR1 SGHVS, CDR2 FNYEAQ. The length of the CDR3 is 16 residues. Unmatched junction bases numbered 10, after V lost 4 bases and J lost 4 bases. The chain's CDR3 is CASSSPGGIGYNEQFF. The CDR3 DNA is TGTGCCAGCAGCTCACCCGGGGGGATAGGTTACAATGAGCAGTTCTTC.